These 18 T cell receptor beta chains originate from one sample sequenced in a study of cytomegalovirus exposure and HLA in healthy donors. Sequencing used immunoSEQ multiplex PCR; TCRdb keeps in-frame clones, though not all of them. The table shows some 120,000 clones, with approximately 89% occurring only once. Sequenced: PBMCs. Source of these receptors: a man aged 30 to 45 in good health and CMV-seronegative.

The gene calls are TRBV5-1 and TRBJ2-7; TRBD1 agrees at 8 bases. V trimming: 0 bases; J trimming: 3 bases; junction bases outside the gene matches: 5. Looked up from germline, CDR1 is SGHRS and CDR2 is YFSETQ. The CDR3 has 15 residues. CDR3 in amino acids: CASSLAPDRDYEQYF. The DNA of the CDR3 is TGCGCCAGCAGCTTGGCCCCGGACAGGGACTACGAGCAGTACTTC.

The rearrangement joins TRBV6-5 to TRBJ2-3, with TRBD2 matching over 8 bases. V trimming: 5 bases; J trimming: 5 bases; junction bases outside the gene matches: 9. Germline V gene data show CDR1 as MNHEY and CDR2 as SVGAGI. This CDR3 region has 15 residues. CDR3 region: CASSTRRGGEDTQYF. The CDR3 coding sequence is TGTGCCAGCAGTACCCGACGGGGGGGTGAAGATACGCAGTATTTT.

This chain links TRBV6-1 with TRBJ1-6; the D gene is possibly TRBD1 (5 bases). The V and J ends lost 3 bases and 10 bases respectively, with 10 bases between them. Germline V gene sequence: CDR1 MNHNS, CDR2 SASEGT. The CDR3 is 13 amino acids. The CDR3 DNA reads as TGTGCCAGCAGTGATGTAGGGGAATCACCCCTCCACTTT. Translated, it gives CASSDVGESPLHF.

V gene TRBV19 combines with J gene TRBJ2-7, with D tentatively TRBD1 (6 bases). Per germline, CDR1 LNHDA and CDR2 SQIVND (reference sequence). Trimming removed 5 bases from V and 2 bases from J, with 13 bases in between. The CDR3 is 14 amino acids. CDR3 in DNA: TGTGCCAGTAGTCCCCGGACAGCTACCTACGAGCAGTACTTC. It is translated as CASSPRTATYEQYF.

The CDR3 DNA sequence: TGTGCCAGCAGCGGAGACAGGGATTTCTATGGCTACACCTTC. Translated: CASSGDRDFYGYTF. This sequence joins TRBV7-2 and TRBJ1-2; 7 nucleotides align to TRBD1. This CDR3 is 14 amino acids long. The V segment lost 5 bases and the J segment 4 bases; nucleotides outside the gene matches: 7. Looked up from germline, CDR1 is SGHTA and CDR2 is FQGNSA.

The chain links TRBV7-9 to TRBJ1-2; TRBD1 might be the D (6 bases). With 4 bases removed from V and 4 bases from J, the gap between germline ends came to 10 bases. The CDR3 consists of 13 residues. Germline CDR1 SEHNR, CDR2 FQNEAQ (reference sequence). The CDR3 nucleotides read TGTGCCAGCAGCTGGGGGACAACCTATGGCTACACCTTC. Its translation is CASSWGTTYGYTF.

The V gene is TRBV9, the J gene TRBJ2-2; 8 bases are a match to TRBD1. The CDR3 is made up of 16 amino acids. CDR1 and CDR2 from the germline V gene are SGDLS and YYNGEE. V lost 0 bases, J lost 10 bases, and 11 bases stayed unmatched. CDR3 protein: CASSVEIGRGQEELFF. The DNA for the CDR3 is TGTGCCAGCAGCGTAGAGATCGGCAGGGGGCAGGAGGAGCTGTTTTTT.

The chain is built from TRBV11-2 and TRBJ2-5, with no clear D. Germline V gives CDR1 SGHAT, CDR2 FQNNGV. V lost 2 bases to trimming and J lost 10 bases, with 14 bases between them. The CDR3 extends over 13 amino acids. The DNA for the CDR3 is TGTGCCAGCAGCTTATGGAGCGTTGCGGACCAGTACTTC. Residues: CASSLWSVADQYF. Filled out from reference TRBV11-2 and TRBJ2-5, the complete variable domain reads EAGVAQSPRYKIIEKRQSVAFWCNPISGHATLYWYQQILGQGPKLLIQFQNNGVVDDSQLPKDRFSAERLKGVDSTLKIQPAKLEDSAVYLCASSLWSVADQYFGPGTRLLVL.

The rearrangement uses TRBV19 and TRBJ2-7, with 7 bases matching TRBD1. Germline lookup yields CDR1 LNHDA and CDR2 SQIVND (reference sequence). CDR3 length: 15 amino acids. J was trimmed by 2 bases and V by 3 bases; bases with no gene match: 7. CDR3 sequence reads: CASSMGRDSPYEQYF. Written as DNA, the CDR3 is TGTGCCAGTAGTATGGGCCGGGACAGCCCCTACGAGCAGTACTTC.

The rearrangement links TRBV6-6 to TRBJ1-3; D is ambiguous. This CDR3 is 13 amino acids long. Germline V CDR1 and CDR2: MNHNY, SVGAGI (reference sequence). Trimming took 11 bases from V and 2 from J, leaving 13 bases between them. The CDR3 DNA sequence: TGTGCCGCTCAGGAATGGGCTGGAAACACCATATATTTT. Translation gives CAAQEWAGNTIYF.

The chain recombines TRBV9 with TRBJ1-3; 8 bases map to TRBD1. The ends lost 3 bases at V and 7 bases at J; junction bases unmatched: 3. Germline assignment: CDR1 SGDLS and CDR2 YYNGEE. The CDR3 totals 13 residues. The CDR3 is CASSADRANTIYF. In nucleotides, the CDR3 is TGTGCCAGCAGCGCGGACAGGGCTAACACCATATATTTT.

This chain uses TRBV19 with TRBJ2-3; a possible D gene is TRBD1 (5 bases). The CDR3 extends over 15 amino acids. Trimming left V 4 bases short and J 1 base short, with 12 bases between. The germline CDR1 and CDR2 sequences are LNHDA and SQIVND (reference sequence). CDR3 loop: CASSTRQLGTDTQYF. The CDR3 DNA reads as TGTGCCAGTAGTACTCGACAGCTCGGCACAGATACGCAGTATTTT.

The V call is TRBV11-2, the J call TRBJ2-7; 9 bases line up with TRBD1. Germline lookup yields CDR1 SGHAT and CDR2 FQNNGV. CDR3 length equals 16 residues. Trimming cost V 1 base and J 2 bases; bases outside gene matches: 6. The CDR3, as DNA: TGTGCCAGCAGCTTAGTTCCCGGACAGGGGACCTACGAGCAGTACTTC. It codes for CASSLVPGQGTYEQYF. The full variable domain, its missing parts supplied by reference TRBV11-2 and TRBJ2-7, is EAGVAQSPRYKIIEKRQSVAFWCNPISGHATLYWYQQILGQGPKLLIQFQNNGVVDDSQLPKDRFSAERLKGVDSTLKIQPAKLEDSAVYLCASSLVPGQGTYEQYFGPGTRLTVT.

This rearrangement joins TRBV5-1 to TRBJ1-2; 10 nucleotides line up with TRBD1. This CDR3 comprises 18 residues. Germline trimming cut 0 bases from V and 4 bases from J; bases unmatched to any gene: 12. Germline loops: CDR1 SGHRS, CDR2 YFSETQ. In DNA form, the CDR3 reads TGCGCCAGCAGCTTGGAGGGACAGGGGATTCTAGGATTCTATGGCTACACCTTC. This translates into CASSLEGQGILGFYGYTF. Full variable domain (rest looked up from reference TRBV5-1 and TRBJ1-2): KAGVTQTPRYLIKTRGQQVTLSCSPISGHRSVSWYQQTPGQGLQFLFEYFSETQRNKGNFPGRFSGRQFSNSRSEMNVSTLELGDSALYLCASSLEGQGILGFYGYTFGSGTRLTVV.

The chain carries TRBV6-4 and TRBJ2-3; TRBD1 agrees at 9 bases. The CDR3 sequence is 16 residues long. After removal of 2 bases from V and 4 bases from J, the junction contained 7 bases not matched to a gene. CDR1 is MRHNA, CDR2 SNTAGT, per germline. CDR3 nucleotide sequence: TGTGCCAGCAGTGACGACCCCGGGACAGGGTCAGATACGCAGTATTTT. Translating gives CASSDDPGTGSDTQYF.

The genes are TRBV5-1 and TRBJ1-1, with a tentative D call TRBD1 (5 bases). Trimming left V 6 bases short and J 0 bases short, with 21 bases between. Germline V lookup: CDR1 SGHRS, CDR2 YFSETQ. The CDR3 extends over 17 amino acids. CDR3 in amino acids: CASNLGVLTAMNTEAFF. DNA for the CDR3: TGCGCCAGCAACCTTGGGGTCCTGACAGCAATGAACACTGAAGCTTTCTTT.

The chain links TRBV4-1 to TRBJ1-1, with no clear D. The CDR3 covers 12 residues. Germline values: CDR1 MGHRA, CDR2 YSYEKL. Deletions cut 9 bases from V and 0 bases from J, with 8 bases between. This chain's CDR3 is CASRGMNTEAFF. The DNA for the CDR3 is TGCGCCAGTAGAGGCATGAACACTGAAGCTTTCTTT.

V usage is TRBV4-1 and J usage is TRBJ2-3; D may be TRBD2 (7 bases). V was pared by 5 bases and J by 8 bases, with 26 bases between. The CDR3 is 17 residues long. The V gene's germline CDR1 is MGHRA and CDR2 YSYEKL. CDR3 sequence: CASSSRGARAGAATQYF. CDR3 coding DNA: TGCGCCAGCAGCTCCCGGGGGGCTAGAGCGGGCGCAGCTACGCAGTATTTT.